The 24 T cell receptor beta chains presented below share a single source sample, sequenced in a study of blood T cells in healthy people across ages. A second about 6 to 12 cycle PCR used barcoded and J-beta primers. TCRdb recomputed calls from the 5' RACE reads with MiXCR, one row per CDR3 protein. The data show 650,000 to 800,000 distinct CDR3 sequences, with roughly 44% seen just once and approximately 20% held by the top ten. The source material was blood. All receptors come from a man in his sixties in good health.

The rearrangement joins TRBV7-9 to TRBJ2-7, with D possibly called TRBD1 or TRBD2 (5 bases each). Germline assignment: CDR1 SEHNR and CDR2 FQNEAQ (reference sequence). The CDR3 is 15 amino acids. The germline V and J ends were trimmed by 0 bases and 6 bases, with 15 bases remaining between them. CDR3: CASSLAGTGRLEQYF. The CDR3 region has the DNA TGTGCCAGCAGCTTAGCGGGGACGGGGAGACTCGAGCAGTACTTC.

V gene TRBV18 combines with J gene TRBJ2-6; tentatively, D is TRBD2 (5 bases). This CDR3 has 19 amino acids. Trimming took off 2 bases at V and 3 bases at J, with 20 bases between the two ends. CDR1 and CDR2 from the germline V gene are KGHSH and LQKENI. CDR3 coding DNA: TGTGCCAGCTCACCAAGACTACAGTCAGGATCGAGTGGGGCCAACGTCCTGACTTTC. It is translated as CASSPRLQSGSSGANVLTF.

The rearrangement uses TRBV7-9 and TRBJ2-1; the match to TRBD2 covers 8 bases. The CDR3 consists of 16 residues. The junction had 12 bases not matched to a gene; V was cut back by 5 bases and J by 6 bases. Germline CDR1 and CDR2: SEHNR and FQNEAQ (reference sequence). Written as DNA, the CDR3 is TGTGCCAGCAGCGCCTCCGGGGCGGGGGGCCTCAATGAGCAGTTCTTC. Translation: CASSASGAGGLNEQFF.

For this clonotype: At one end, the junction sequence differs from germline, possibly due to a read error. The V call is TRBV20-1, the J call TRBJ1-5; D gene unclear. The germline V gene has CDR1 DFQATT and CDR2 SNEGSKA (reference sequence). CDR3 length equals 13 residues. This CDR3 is CSVREGNYQPQHF. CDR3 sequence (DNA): TGCAGTGTTAGAGAGGGAAACTATCAGCCCCAGCATTTT.

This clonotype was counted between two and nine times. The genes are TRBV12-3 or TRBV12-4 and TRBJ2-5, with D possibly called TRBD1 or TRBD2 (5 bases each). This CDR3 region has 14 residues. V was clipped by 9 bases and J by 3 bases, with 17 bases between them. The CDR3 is CASNNGDREETQYF. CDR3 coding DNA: TGTGCCAGTAATAATGGGGACCGTGAAGAGACCCAGTACTTC.

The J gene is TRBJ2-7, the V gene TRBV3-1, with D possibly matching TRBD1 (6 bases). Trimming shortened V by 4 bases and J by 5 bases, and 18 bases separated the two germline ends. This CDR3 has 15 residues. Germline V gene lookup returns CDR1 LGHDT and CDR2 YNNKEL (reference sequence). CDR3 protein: CASSRSTGQANEQYF. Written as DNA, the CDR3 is TGTGCCAGCAGCCGTTCAACGGGACAAGCAAACGAGCAGTACTTC.

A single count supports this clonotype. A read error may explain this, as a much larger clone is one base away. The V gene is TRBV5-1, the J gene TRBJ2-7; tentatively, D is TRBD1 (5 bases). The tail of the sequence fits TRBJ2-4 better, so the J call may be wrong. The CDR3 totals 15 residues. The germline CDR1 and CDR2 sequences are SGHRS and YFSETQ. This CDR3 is CVSSLGPTELDIQYF. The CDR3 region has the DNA TGCGTCAGCAGCTTGGGGCCGACTGAATTGGACATTCAGTACTTC.

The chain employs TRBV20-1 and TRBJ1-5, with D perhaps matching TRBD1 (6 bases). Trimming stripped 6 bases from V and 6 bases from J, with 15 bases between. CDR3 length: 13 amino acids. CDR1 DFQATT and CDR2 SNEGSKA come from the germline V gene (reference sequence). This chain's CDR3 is CSAERGSGQPQHF. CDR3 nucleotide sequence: TGCAGTGCCGAGAGGGGGTCTGGTCAGCCCCAGCATTTT.

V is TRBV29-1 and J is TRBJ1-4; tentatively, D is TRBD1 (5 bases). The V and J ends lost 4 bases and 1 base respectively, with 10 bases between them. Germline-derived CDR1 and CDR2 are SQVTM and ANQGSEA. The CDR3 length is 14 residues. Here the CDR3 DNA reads TGCAGCGTTGCCCAGGGTGGAACTAATGAAAAACTGTTTTTT. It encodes CSVAQGGTNEKLFF.

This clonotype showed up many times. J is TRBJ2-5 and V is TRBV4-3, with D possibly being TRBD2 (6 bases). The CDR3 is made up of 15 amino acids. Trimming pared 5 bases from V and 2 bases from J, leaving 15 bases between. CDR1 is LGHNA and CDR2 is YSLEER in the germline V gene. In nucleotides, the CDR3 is TGCGCCAGCAGCATCCTGGGGACTTCACAAGAGACCCAGTACTTC. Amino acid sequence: CASSILGTSQETQYF.

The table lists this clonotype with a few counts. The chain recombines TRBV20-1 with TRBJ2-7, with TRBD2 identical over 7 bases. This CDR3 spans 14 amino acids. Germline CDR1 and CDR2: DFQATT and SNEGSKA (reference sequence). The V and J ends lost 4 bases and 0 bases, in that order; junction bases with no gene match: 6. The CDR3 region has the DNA TGCAGTGCTAACTGGCTAGCGGCCTCCTACGAGCAGTACTTC. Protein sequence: CSANWLAASYEQYF.

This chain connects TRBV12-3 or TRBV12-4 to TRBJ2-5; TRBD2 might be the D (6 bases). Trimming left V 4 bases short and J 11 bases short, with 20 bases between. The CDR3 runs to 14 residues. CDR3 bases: TGTGCCAGCAGTTGGGCGCGGGGAAGCAATGAGCAGTACTTC. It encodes CASSWARGSNEQYF.

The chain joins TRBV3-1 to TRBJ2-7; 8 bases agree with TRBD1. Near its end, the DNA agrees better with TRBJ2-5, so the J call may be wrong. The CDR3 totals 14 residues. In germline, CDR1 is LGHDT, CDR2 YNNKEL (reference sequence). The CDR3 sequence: CASSPTDREETQYF. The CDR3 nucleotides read TGTGCCAGCAGCCCTACGGACAGGGAAGAGACCCAGTACTTC.

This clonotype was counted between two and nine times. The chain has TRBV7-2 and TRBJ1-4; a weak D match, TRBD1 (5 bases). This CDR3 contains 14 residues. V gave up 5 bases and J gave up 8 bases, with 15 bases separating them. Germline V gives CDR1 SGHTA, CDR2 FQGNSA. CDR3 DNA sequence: TGTGCCAGCAGCCCGGGACTCCGGGGGGAAAAACTGTTTTTT. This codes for CASSPGLRGEKLFF.

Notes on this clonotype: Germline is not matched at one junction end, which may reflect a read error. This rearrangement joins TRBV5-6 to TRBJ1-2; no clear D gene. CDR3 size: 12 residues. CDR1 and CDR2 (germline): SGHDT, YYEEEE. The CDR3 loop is CASSLAAYGYTF. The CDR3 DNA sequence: TGTGCCAGCAGTTTGGCGGCCTATGGCTACACCTTC. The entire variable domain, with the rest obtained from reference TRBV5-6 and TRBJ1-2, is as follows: DAGVTQSPTHLIKTRGQQVTLRCSPKSGHDTVSWYQQALGQGPQFIFQYYEEEERQRGNFPDRFSGHQFPNYSSELNVNALLLGDSALYLCASSLAAYGYTFGSGTRLTVV.

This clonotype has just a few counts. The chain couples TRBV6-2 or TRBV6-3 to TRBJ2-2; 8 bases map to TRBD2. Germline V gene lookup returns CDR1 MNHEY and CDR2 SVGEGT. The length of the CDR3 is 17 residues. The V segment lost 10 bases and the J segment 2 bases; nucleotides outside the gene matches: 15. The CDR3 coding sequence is TGTGCCACACGGTACTATAGCGGGGACGCAAACACCGGGGAGCTGTTTTTT. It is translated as CATRYYSGDANTGELFF.

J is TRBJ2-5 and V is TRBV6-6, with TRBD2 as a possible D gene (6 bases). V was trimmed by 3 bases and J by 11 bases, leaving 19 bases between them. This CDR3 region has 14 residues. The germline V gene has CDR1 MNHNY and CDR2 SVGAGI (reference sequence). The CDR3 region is CASSYISERREQYF. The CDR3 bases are TGTGCCAGCAGTTATATTTCCGAAAGGAGGGAGCAGTACTTC.

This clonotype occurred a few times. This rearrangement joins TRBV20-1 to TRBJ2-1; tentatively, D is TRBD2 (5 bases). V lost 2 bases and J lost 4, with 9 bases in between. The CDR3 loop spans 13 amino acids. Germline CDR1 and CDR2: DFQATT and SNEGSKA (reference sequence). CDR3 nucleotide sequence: TGCAGTGCTAGATATCCGGGGTACAATGAGCAGTTCTTC. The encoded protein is CSARYPGYNEQFF.

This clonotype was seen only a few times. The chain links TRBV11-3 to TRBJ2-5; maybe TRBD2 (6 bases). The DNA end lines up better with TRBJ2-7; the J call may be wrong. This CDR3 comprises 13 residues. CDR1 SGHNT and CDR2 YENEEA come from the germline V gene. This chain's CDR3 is CASSLEAGSEQYF. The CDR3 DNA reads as TGTGCCAGCAGCTTAGAAGCGGGCAGCGAGCAGTACTTC.

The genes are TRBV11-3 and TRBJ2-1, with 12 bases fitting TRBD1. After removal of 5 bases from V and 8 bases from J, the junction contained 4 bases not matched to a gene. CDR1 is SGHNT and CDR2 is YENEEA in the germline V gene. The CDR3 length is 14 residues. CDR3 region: CASSPGTGGDEQFF. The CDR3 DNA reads TGTGCCAGCAGCCCAGGGACAGGGGGCGATGAGCAGTTCTTC.

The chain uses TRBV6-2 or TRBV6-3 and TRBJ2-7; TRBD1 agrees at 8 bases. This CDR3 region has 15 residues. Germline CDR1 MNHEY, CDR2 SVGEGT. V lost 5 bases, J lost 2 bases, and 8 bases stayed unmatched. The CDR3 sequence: CASSARDRKPYEQYF. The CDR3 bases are TGTGCCAGCAGTGCCCGGGACAGGAAACCCTACGAGCAGTACTTC.

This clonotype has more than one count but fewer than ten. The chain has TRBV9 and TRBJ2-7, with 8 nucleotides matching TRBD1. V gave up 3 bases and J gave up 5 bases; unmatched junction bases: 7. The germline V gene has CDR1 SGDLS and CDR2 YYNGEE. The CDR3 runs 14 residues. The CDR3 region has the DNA TGTGCCAGCAGCGCAGGACAGGGACCCAACGAGCAGTACTTC. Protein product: CASSAGQGPNEQYF.

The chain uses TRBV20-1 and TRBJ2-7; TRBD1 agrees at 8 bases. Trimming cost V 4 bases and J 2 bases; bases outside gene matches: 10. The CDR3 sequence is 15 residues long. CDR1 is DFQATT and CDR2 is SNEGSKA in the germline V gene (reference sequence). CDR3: CSANSGQGRPYEQYF. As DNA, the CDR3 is TGCAGTGCTAACTCCGGACAGGGACGCCCCTACGAGCAGTACTTC.

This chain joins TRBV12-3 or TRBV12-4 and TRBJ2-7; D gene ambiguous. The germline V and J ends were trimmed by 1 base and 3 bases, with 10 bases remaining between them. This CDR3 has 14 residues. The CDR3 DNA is TGTGCCAGCAGTTTAGAGATCAGAGGCTACGAGCAGTACTTC. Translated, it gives CASSLEIRGYEQYF.